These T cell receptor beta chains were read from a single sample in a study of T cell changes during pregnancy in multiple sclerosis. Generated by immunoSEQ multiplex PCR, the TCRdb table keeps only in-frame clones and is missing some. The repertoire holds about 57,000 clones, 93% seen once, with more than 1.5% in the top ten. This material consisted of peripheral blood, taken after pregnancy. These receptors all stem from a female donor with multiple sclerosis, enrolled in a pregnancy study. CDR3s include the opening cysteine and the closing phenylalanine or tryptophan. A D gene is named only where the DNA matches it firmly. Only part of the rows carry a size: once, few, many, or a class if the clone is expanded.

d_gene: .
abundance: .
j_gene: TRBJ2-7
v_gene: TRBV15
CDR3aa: CATSRDPNGFGEQYF
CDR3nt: TGTGCCACCAGCAGAGATCCGAACGGGTTCGGCGAGCAGTACTTC

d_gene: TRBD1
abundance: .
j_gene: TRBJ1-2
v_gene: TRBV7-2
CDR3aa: CASSSYRGQSYGYTF
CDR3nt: TGTGCCAGCAGCTCCTACAGGGGGCAGAGCTATGGCTACACCTTC

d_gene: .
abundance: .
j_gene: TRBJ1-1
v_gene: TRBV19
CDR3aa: CASSIRGGEAFF
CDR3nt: TGTGCCAGTAGTATAAGGGGGGGAGAAGCTTTCTTT

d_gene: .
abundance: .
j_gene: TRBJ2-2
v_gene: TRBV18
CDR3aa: CASTGPHRQNTGELFF
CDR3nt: TGTGCCAGCACCGGTCCCCACAGACAGAACACCGGGGAGCTGTTTTTT

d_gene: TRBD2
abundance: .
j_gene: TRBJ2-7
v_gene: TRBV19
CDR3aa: CASSISFGGTSGYEQYF
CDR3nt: TGTGCCAGTAGTATTAGCTTCGGGGGGACTAGCGGATACGAGCAGTACTTC

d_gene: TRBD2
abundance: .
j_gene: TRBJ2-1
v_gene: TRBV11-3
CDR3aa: CASSLAGTTNYNEQFF
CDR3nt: TGTGCCAGCAGCTTGGCCGGGACTACCAACTACAATGAGCAGTTCTTC

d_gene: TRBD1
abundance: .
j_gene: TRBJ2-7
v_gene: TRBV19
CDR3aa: CASSLTGGSGYEQYF
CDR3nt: TGTGCCAGTAGTCTTACAGGGGGCTCTGGATACGAGCAGTACTTC

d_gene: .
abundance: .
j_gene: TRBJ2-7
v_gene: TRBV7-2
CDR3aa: CASNLTWTVHEQYF
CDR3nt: TGTGCCAGCAACTTAACGTGGACAGTCCACGAGCAGTACTTC

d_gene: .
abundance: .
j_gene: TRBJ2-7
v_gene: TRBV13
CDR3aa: CASSLGAVGVAYEQYF
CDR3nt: TGTGCCAGCAGCTTAGGGGCTGTGGGAGTAGCCTACGAGCAGTACTTC

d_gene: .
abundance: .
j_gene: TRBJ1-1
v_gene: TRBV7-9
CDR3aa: CASSPGQPPFEAFF
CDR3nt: TGTGCCAGCAGCCCCGGACAGCCTCCCTTTGAAGCTTTCTTT

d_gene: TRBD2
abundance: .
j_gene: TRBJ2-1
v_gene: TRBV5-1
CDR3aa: CASIPGTSVYNEQFF
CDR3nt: TGCGCCAGCATTCCCGGGACTAGCGTCTACAATGAGCAGTTCTTC

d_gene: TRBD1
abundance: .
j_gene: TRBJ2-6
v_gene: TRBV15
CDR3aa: CATSKSDRAGANVLTF
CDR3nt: TGTGCCACCAGCAAATCGGACAGGGCCGGGGCCAACGTCCTGACTTTC

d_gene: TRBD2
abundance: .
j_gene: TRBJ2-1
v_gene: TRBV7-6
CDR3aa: CASSLGLAGELSYNEQFF
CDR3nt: TGTGCCAGCAGCTTAGGGCTAGCGGGAGAACTTTCCTACAATGAGCAGTTCTTC

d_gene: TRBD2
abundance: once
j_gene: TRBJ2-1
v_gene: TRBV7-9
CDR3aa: CASSNLGGVSSYNEQFF
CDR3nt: TGTGCCAGCAGCAACCTGGGGGGGGTCAGCTCCTACAATGAGCAGTTCTTC

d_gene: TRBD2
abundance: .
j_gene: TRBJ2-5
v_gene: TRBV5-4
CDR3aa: CASSGGPSGRDQETQYF
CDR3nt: TGTGCCAGCAGCGGAGGCCCTAGCGGGAGGGACCAAGAGACCCAGTACTTC

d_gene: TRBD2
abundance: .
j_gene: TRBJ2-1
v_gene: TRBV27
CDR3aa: CASSLPRLAGIYNEQFF
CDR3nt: TGTGCCAGCAGTTTACCCAGACTAGCGGGAATTTACAATGAGCAGTTCTTC

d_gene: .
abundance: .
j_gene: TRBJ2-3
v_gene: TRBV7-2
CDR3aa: CASSLRSSPISTDTQYF
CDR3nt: TGTGCCAGCAGCTTAAGATCGTCCCCTATTAGCACAGATACGCAGTATTTT

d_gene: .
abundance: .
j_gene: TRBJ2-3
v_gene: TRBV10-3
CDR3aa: CAISAERTSTDTQYF
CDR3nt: TGTGCCATCAGTGCAGAGCGCACTAGCACAGATACGCAGTATTTT

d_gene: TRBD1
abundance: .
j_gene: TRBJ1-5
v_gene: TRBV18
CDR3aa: CASSWDSVYSNQPQHF
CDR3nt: TGTGCCAGCTCGTGGGACAGTGTGTATAGCAATCAGCCCCAGCATTTT

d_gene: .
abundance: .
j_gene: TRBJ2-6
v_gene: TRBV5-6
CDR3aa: CASSLWGAGANVLTF
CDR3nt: TGTGCCAGCAGCTTGTGGGGGGCTGGGGCCAACGTCCTGACTTTC

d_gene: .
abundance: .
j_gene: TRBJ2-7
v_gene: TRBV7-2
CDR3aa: CASSPTPIGYEQYF
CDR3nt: TGTGCCAGCAGCCCTACCCCGATCGGTTACGAGCAGTACTTC

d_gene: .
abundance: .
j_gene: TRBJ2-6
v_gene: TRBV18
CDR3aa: CASSPGTGQSGANVLTF
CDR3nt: TGTGCCAGCTCACCCGGGACGGGACAATCTGGGGCCAACGTCCTGACTTTC

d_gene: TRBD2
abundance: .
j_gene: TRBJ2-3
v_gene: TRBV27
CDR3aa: CASKTSGRVGTDTQYF
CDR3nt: TGTGCCAGCAAGACTAGCGGGAGGGTTGGCACAGATACGCAGTATTTT

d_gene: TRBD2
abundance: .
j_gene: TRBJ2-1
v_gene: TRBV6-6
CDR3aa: CASSYFLAGLAEQFF
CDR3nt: TGTGCCAGCAGTTACTTCCTAGCGGGACTCGCTGAGCAGTTCTTC

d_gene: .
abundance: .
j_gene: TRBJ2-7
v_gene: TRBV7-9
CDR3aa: CASSPSGTFEQYF
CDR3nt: TGTGCCAGCAGCCCATCCGGGACTTTTGAGCAGTACTTC

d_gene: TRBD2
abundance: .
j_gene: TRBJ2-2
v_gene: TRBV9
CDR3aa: CASSVDQPGGPAGELFF
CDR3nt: TGTGCCAGCAGCGTAGATCAACCGGGAGGGCCCGCCGGGGAGCTGTTTTTT

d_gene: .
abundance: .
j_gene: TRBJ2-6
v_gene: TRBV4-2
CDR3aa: CASSPRSPGSGANVLTF
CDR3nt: TGTGCCAGCAGCCCGCGCTCCCCGGGATCTGGGGCCAACGTCCTGACTTTC

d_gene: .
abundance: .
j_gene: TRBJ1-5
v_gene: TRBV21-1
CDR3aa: CASSKVRCGSNQPQHF
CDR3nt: TGTGCCAGCAGCAAAGTGCGGTGTGGATCCAATCAGCCCCAGCATTTT

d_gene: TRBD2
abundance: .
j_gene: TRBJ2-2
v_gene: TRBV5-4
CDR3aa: CASSSLAGNTGELFF
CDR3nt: TGTGCCAGCAGCTCCTTAGCGGGAAACACCGGGGAGCTGTTTTTT

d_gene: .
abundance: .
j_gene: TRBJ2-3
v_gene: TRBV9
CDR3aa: CASSMNRDTSITDTQYF
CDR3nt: TGTGCCAGCAGCATGAACCGGGACACGTCCATCACAGATACGCAGTATTTT

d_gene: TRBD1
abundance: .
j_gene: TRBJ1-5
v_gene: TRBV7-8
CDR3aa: CASSPRRQGGNQPQHF
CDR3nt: TGTGCCAGCAGCCCCAGGAGACAGGGGGGAAATCAGCCCCAGCATTTT

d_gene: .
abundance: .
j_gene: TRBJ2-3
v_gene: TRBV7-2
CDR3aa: CASSLVPRGTDTQYF
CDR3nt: TGTGCCAGCAGCTTAGTTCCCAGGGGCACAGATACGCAGTATTTT

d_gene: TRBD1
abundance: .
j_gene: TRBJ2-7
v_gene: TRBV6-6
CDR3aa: CASSYVTGGNRYEQYF
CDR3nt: TGTGCCAGCAGTTACGTGACAGGGGGAAATAGGTACGAGCAGTACTTC

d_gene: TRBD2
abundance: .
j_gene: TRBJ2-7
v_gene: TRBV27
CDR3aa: CASRAGGTIYEQYF
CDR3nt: TGTGCCAGCAGAGCGGGAGGAACAATATACGAGCAGTACTTC

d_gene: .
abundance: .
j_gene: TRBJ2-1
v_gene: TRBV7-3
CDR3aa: CASSLSSGMGAYNEQFF
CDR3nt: TGTGCCAGCAGCTTATCCAGCGGGATGGGGGCTTACAATGAGCAGTTCTTC

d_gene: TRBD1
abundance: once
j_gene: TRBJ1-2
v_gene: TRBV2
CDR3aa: CASSQGVEYGYTF
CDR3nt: TGTGCCAGCAGCCAGGGGGTCGAATATGGCTACACCTTC

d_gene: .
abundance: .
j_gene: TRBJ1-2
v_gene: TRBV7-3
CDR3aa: CASSLLERGYTF
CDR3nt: TGTGCCAGCAGCTTGCTTGAGAGGGGCTACACCTTC

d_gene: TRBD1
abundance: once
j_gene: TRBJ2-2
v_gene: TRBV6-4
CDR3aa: CASSALDRGRGGELFF
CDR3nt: TGTGCCAGCAGTGCCCTGGACAGGGGAAGAGGTGGGGAGCTGTTTTTT

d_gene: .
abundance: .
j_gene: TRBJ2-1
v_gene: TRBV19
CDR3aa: CASSIWGGNPSYNEQFF
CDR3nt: TGTGCCAGTAGTATTTGGGGCGGGAACCCTTCCTACAATGAGCAGTTCTTC

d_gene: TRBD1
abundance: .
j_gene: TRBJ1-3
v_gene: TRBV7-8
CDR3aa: CASSTRGTGAGNTIYF
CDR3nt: TGTGCCAGCAGTACCAGGGGAACAGGGGCTGGAAACACCATATATTTT

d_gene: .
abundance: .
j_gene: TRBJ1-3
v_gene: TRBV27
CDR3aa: CASSLIGGSGNTIYF
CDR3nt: TGTGCCAGCAGTTTAATAGGGGGCTCTGGAAACACCATATATTTT

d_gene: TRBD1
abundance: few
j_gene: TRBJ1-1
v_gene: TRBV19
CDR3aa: CASSKGQGGSMNTEAFF
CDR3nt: TGTGCCAGTAGCAAGGGACAGGGTGGGTCAATGAACACTGAAGCTTTCTTT

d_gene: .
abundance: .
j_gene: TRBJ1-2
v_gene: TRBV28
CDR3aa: CASRLTALYGYTF
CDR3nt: TGTGCCAGCAGGCTAACCGCCCTCTATGGCTACACCTTC

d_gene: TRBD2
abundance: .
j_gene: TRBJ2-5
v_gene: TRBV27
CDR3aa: CASSLSFTSGRRTQYF
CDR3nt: TGTGCCAGCAGTTTATCGTTTACTAGCGGGCGAAGGACCCAGTACTTC

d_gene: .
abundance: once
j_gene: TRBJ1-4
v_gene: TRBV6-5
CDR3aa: CASSYSIQGSEKLFF
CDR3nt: TGTGCCAGCAGTTACTCGATCCAGGGCAGCGAAAAACTGTTTTTT

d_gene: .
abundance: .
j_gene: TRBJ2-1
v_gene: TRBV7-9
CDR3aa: CASRMGRGGLDLDEQFF
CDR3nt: TGTGCCAGCAGAATGGGAAGGGGTGGTCTTGACCTAGATGAGCAGTTCTTC

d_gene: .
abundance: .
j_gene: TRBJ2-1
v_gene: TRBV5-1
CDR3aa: CASSLAGDYEQFF
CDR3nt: TGCGCCAGCAGCTTGGCCGGGGATTATGAGCAGTTCTTC

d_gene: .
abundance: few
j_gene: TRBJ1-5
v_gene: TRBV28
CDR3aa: CASSKKGVRNSNQPQHF
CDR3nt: TGTGCCAGCAGTAAAAAGGGGGTCAGAAATAGCAATCAGCCCCAGCATTTT